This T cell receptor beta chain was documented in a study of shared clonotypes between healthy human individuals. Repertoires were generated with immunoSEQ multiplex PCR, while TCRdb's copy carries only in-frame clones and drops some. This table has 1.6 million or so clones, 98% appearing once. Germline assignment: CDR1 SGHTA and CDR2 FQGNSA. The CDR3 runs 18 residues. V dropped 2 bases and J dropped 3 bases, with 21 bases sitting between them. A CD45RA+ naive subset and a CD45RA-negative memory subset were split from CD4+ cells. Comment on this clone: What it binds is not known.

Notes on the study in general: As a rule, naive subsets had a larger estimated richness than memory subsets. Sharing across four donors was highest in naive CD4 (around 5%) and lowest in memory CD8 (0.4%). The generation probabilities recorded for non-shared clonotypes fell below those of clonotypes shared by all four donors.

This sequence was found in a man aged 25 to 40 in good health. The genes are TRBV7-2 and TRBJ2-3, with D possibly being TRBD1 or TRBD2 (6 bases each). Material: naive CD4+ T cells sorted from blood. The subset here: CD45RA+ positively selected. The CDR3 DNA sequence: TGTGCCAGCAGCTTAATGGGGGGCGTGGGTATGTTTACAGATACGCAGTATTTT. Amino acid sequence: CASSLMGGVGMFTDTQYF.